Shown below are 7 T cell receptor beta chains from a single sample sequenced in a study of post-analysis software for immune sequencing data. Their recognized antigens are unknown. The library was made from cDNA and included unique molecular identifiers. TCRdb passed the PCR reads through MiXCR, listing each CDR3 protein once. This sample has 450,000 to 700,000 distinct CDR3 sequences, with roughly 45% found just once. Findings and limits, study-wide: Patients carried five TRBV segments more frequently than controls did, and TRBV5-6, TRBV5-1 and TRBV20-1 were among them.

The sample comprised blood. Receptors were obtained from a girl aged 5-17 years with multiple sclerosis.

The table lists this clonotype with a few counts. This chain connects TRBV20-1 to TRBJ2-5; the D call may be TRBD1 or TRBD2 (5 bases each). V was pared by 0 bases and J by 3 bases, with 8 bases between. CDR1 is DFQATT, CDR2 SNEGSKA, per germline (reference sequence). The length of the CDR3 is 13 residues. The CDR3 is CSARDREKETQYF. The CDR3 DNA is TGCAGTGCTAGAGACAGGGAGAAAGAGACCCAGTACTTC.

CDR3 nucleotide sequence: TGTGCCACCAGCCGCGGGAGAAGTTACAATGAGCAGTTCTTC. This codes for CATSRGRSYNEQFF. This chain connects TRBV15 to TRBJ2-1, with 7 bases identical to TRBD2. V trimming: 5 bases; J trimming: 4 bases; junction bases outside the gene matches: 5. The CDR3 is 14 amino acids. CDR1 LNHNV and CDR2 YYDKDF come from the germline V gene (reference sequence).

The chain joins TRBV20-1 to TRBJ2-7, with 9 bases that match TRBD2. In germline, CDR1 is DFQATT, CDR2 SNEGSKA (reference sequence). There are 14 residues in the CDR3. In DNA, the CDR3 is TGCAGCGTACCGACGGGGCGGGAGGGCTACGAGCAGTACTTC. This codes for CSVPTGREGYEQYF.

The rearrangement joins TRBV5-1 to TRBJ2-5; D may be TRBD1 or TRBD2 (5 bases each). This CDR3 comprises 16 residues. Germline CDR1 and CDR2: SGHRS and YFSETQ. V shed 4 bases and J shed 4 bases, with 20 bases lying between them. The DNA of the CDR3 is TGCGCCAGCAGCCTACGACGGGGCTCGGGTGGAGAGACCCAGTACTTC. This sequence encodes CASSLRRGSGGETQYF.

The chain joins TRBV7-3 to TRBJ2-5; possibly TRBD1 for D (5 bases). Trimming pared 5 bases from V and 3 bases from J, leaving 10 bases between. Per germline, CDR1 SGHTA and CDR2 FQGTGA. The CDR3 runs 13 residues. The CDR3 nucleotides are TGTGCCAGCAGCACAGGAAAAAAAGAGACCCAGTACTTC. It translates to CASSTGKKETQYF.

There are a few counts of this clonotype. The gene calls are TRBV14 and TRBJ1-1; D uncertain. Germline-derived CDR1 and CDR2 are SGHDN and FVKESK. V lost 1 base and J lost 5, with 11 bases in between. This CDR3 contains 14 residues. This chain's CDR3 is CASSQVRTYTEAFF. CDR3 nucleotides: TGTGCCAGCAGCCAAGTAAGGACTTATACTGAAGCTTTCTTT.

Only one count was recorded for this clonotype. This chain links TRBV7-9 with TRBJ1-2, with a weak D call TRBD1 (5 bases). The germline V gene has CDR1 SEHNR and CDR2 FQNEAQ (reference sequence). V was cut by 1 base and J by 4 bases, with 10 bases left in between. This CDR3 spans 14 amino acids. The CDR3 here is CASSLEGNCYGYTF. The CDR3 DNA is TGTGCCAGCAGCTTAGAGGGGAATTGCTATGGCTACACCTTC.